This TCR beta chain emerged from a study of CD8 T cells in ankylosing spondylitis. Germline lookup yields CDR1 SGHDT and CDR2 YYEEEE. Trimming stripped 3 bases from V and 4 bases from J, with 13 bases between. This CDR3 has 14 amino acids. TCRdb fed the 5' RACE reads into MiXCR, producing one record per CDR3 protein. This sample has 750,000 to 850,000 distinct CDR3 sequences; about 11% occur once, and the top ten carry roughly 0.51%. Findings of the study overall: For ankylosing spondylitis blood, a TCR beta motif of 7 or 8 highly homologous variants appeared characteristic. Prior work had noted some motif variants in reactive arthritis blood and synovial fluid. Clones linked with disease were CD8+ and fairly uncommon in the peripheral blood. Disease-associated clones were reportedly significantly overrepresented in matched ankylosing spondylitis synovial fluid.

Concerning this clonotype itself: The antigen is unknown.

This sequence originates from a male donor with ankylosing spondylitis. The J gene is TRBJ1-1, the V gene TRBV5-6; tentatively, D is TRBD1 (6 bases). Sequenced: blood, either unsorted or a sorted T cell fraction (not recorded which). The CDR3 loop is CASSSTGGATEAFF. The CDR3 DNA reads as TGTGCCAGCAGCTCGACAGGCGGGGCCACTGAAGCTTTCTTT.